This T cell receptor (beta chain) is from a study of post-analysis software for immune sequencing data. In the study overall: Relapsing-remitting, secondary progressive and progressive-relapsing forms made up the multiple sclerosis disease courses.

V was clipped by 2 bases and J by 7 bases; unmatched bases: 8. CDR1 is SGHRS, CDR2 YFSETQ, per germline. The CDR3 has 17 amino acids. Study outcomes and limitations: In patients, roughly five TRBV segments were more frequent than in controls, with TRBV5-6, TRBV5-1 and TRBV20-1 among them. Normalized Chao1 diversity was significantly reduced in patients versus controls.

A remark on this clonotype: Its antigen is as yet unknown.

Included in the TCR beta cDNA libraries were unique molecular identifiers. In TCRdb, the PCR reads were re-called with MiXCR into one record per CDR3 protein. The sample consists of approximately 460,000 distinct CDR3 sequences, around 40% of them appearing once. This receptor was obtained from a girl aged 10-17 years with multiple sclerosis. Sequenced sample: blood. The rearrangement links TRBV5-1 to TRBJ2-2; TRBD2 matches 13 bases. In nucleotides, the CDR3 is TGCGCCAGCAGCTTCCTTCGGACTAGCGGGAGCGGCGGGGAGCTGTTTTTT. The encoded protein is CASSFLRTSGSGGELFF.